The entry that follows covers one T cell receptor beta chain sequence. Its target is not known. This specimen belongs to a study of Tregs in tolerant kidney transplant recipients. Here immunoSEQ multiplex PCR was the method, and the copy in TCRdb shows in-frame clones only, minus some. Of some 70,000 clones in the sample, 84% were seen once. The CDR3 is made up of 15 amino acids. Trimming stripped 2 bases from V and 0 bases from J, with 11 bases between. Germline V gene data show CDR1 as SGHKS and CDR2 as YYEKEE (reference sequence). Thawed PBMCs were FACS-sorted into unstimulated CD4+CD25+CD127- regulatory T cells, CD4+CD25- non-regulatory cells, CD4 and CD8 cells. Study-level results: This study did not directly address biological reproducibility.

The TCR was taken from a human donor in good health. Sequenced: CD4+ T cells from blood. V and J are TRBV5-5 and TRBJ1-2, with D hard to call. In nucleotides, the CDR3 is TGTGCCAGCAGCTTAGGAGCAGACGCTAACTATGGCTACACCTTC. This codes for CASSLGADANYGYTF.